This T cell receptor beta chain was recovered during a study of T cell responses to AZD1222 COVID-19 vaccine. Study outcomes and limitations: Clonal diversity was possibly underestimated, and the donors were mostly white British, with more females. No repertoire was sampled before or during the peak T cell response, only after it. Among AZD1222 vaccinees, only five to seven were seropositive at baseline.

Measured with immunoSEQ multiplex PCR; TCRdb has only the in-frame clones, and not every one. This sample yields around 130,000 clones, of which over 90% are seen a single time; roughly 0.96% belongs to the top ten. The CDR3 has 16 amino acids. Germline lookup yields CDR1 SNHLY and CDR2 FYNNEI. With V trimmed by 7 bases and J by 4 bases, 13 bases remained unmatched. Of note for this clone: The antigen is undetermined.

This clonotype was obtained from an adult in good health. Sample: peripheral blood, taken on day 0 of AZD1222 vaccination. The chain joins TRBV2 to TRBJ1-1; 9 bases are a match to TRBD1. DNA of the CDR3: TGTGCCAGCACCCAGTACAGGGGGCAGGATTCCACTGAAGCTTTCTTT. This encodes CASTQYRGQDSTEAFF.